These 8 T cell receptor beta chains originate from one sample sequenced in a study of blood T cell repertoires in COVID-19. Here immunoSEQ multiplex PCR was the method, and the copy in TCRdb shows in-frame clones only, minus some. There are more than 300,000 clones in the sample; around nine tenths occur only once, and 1.5% to 2% lies in the top ten. The sequenced material came from peripheral blood. The source is a woman in her thirties with COVID-19, enrolled during active disease.

The genes are TRBV2 and TRBJ2-7, with unresolved D. This CDR3 region has 13 residues. V lost 2 bases to trimming and J lost 3 bases, with 8 bases between them. From germline, CDR1 is SNHLY and CDR2 FYNNEI. This CDR3 reads CASSESRVYEQYF. CDR3 bases: TGTGCCAGCAGTGAAAGTCGGGTCTACGAGCAGTACTTC.

The DNA of the CDR3 is TGTGCCAGCAGCCAAGATGGGACAGTCGCTTTCTTT. Its protein product is CASSQDGTVAFF. The V and J genes are TRBV3-1 (or the pseudogene TRBV3-2) and TRBJ1-1, with 7 nucleotides matching TRBD1. The germline V gene has CDR1 LGHDT and CDR2 YNNKEL (reference sequence). The CDR3 runs to 12 residues. J lost 11 bases, V lost 0 bases, and 3 bases had no gene match.

This chain links TRBV4-1 with TRBJ2-7, with 9 positions matching TRBD1. From germline, CDR1 is MGHRA and CDR2 YSYEKL. V lost 5 bases and J lost 4; bases outside the gene matches: 6. This CDR3 comprises 14 residues. The CDR3 region has the DNA TGCGCCAGCAGCTCCGGGACAGGGATGTACGAGCAGTACTTC. Protein: CASSSGTGMYEQYF.

In the case of this clone: A read error may account for a junction end that differs from germline. The chain combines TRBV27 with TRBJ1-2; D may be TRBD1 (5 bases). This CDR3 spans 15 amino acids. Germline assignment: CDR1 MNHEY and CDR2 SMNVEV (reference sequence). The CDR3 is CASSLWPGSNDGYTF. In nucleotides, the CDR3 is TGTGCCAGCAGTTTATGGCCAGGGTCTAACGATGGCTACACCTTC.

The chain carries TRBV6-5 and TRBJ1-2; a possible D gene is TRBD1 (5 bases). Germline CDR1 is MNHEY and CDR2 is SVGAGI. V was trimmed by 7 bases and J by 2 bases, leaving 17 bases between them. The CDR3 contains 15 residues. In nucleotides, the CDR3 is TGTGCCAGCACTCCCGGGAAACGGGGGAACTATGGCTACACCTTC. Amino acid sequence: CASTPGKRGNYGYTF.

The rearrangement uses TRBV7-9 and TRBJ1-3; possibly TRBD1 for D (6 bases). Trimming pared 0 bases from V and 0 bases from J, leaving 15 bases between. This CDR3 is built from 18 residues. Germline V CDR1 and CDR2: SEHNR, FQNEAQ (reference sequence). CDR3 DNA: TGTGCCAGCAGCTTAGCGCGGAACAGGGAATCCTCTGGAAACACCATATATTTT. Translating gives CASSLARNRESSGNTIYF. The full variable domain, its missing parts supplied by reference TRBV7-9 and TRBJ1-3, is DTGVSQNPRHKITKRGQNVTFRCDPISEHNRLYWYRQTLGQGPEFLTYFQNEAQLEKSRLLSDRFSAERPKGSFSTLEIQRTEQGDSAMYLCASSLARNRESSGNTIYFGEGSWLTVV.

This sequence joins TRBV6-2 or TRBV6-3 and TRBJ1-4, with 10 bases that match TRBD1. This CDR3 spans 23 amino acids. Germline values: CDR1 MNHEY, CDR2 SVGEGT. With V trimmed by 6 bases and J by 3 bases, 28 bases remained unmatched. CDR3 DNA sequence: TGTGCCAGCAGCCCTACCGGGACAGGGGAGCCACCTTTTCTACCAGCTCCTAATGAAAAACTGTTTTTT. Translating gives CASSPTGTGEPPFLPAPNEKLFF.

About this clone itself: At the DNA level, this CDR3 is encoded by other sequences in the same sample as well. DNA of the CDR3: TGTGCCAGCAGCAGGACAGGGATCTCTGGGGCCAACGTCCTGACTTTC. It is translated as CASSRTGISGANVLTF. The gene calls are TRBV27 and TRBJ2-6; TRBD1 aligns across 8 bases. Trimming at V came to 6 bases and at J to 0 bases, leaving 4 bases not matched to a gene. CDR3 length: 16 residues. The germline CDR1 and CDR2 sequences are MNHEY and SMNVEV (reference sequence).